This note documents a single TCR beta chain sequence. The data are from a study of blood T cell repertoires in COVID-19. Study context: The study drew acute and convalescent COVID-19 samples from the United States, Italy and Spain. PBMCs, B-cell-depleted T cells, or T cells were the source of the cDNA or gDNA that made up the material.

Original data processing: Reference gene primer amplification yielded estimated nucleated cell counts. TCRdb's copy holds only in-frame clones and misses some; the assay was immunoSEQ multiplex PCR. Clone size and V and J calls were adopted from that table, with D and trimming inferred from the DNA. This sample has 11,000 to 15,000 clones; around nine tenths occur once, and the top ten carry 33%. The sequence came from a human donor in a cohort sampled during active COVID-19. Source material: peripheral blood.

The CDR3 DNA is TGTGCCAGCAGCTCCCGGGACAGGGGTACTAATGAAAAACTGTTTTTT. Amino acid sequence: CASSSRDRGTNEKLFF. This chain links TRBV3-1 (or the pseudogene TRBV3-2) with TRBJ1-4, with 10 positions matching TRBD1. The J segment lost 2 bases and the V segment lost 5 bases, leaving 5 bases of the junction unmatched. Per germline, CDR1 LGHDT and CDR2 YNNKEL (reference sequence). CDR3 length: 16 residues.